This TCR beta chain was sequenced in a study of graft-versus-host responses after intestinal transplantation. Overall study results and limits: GvH clones appeared in recipient marrow, some first in ileum or blood.

This table comes from immunoSEQ multiplex PCR, and its TCRdb copy is limited to in-frame clones, with some not included. The sample has more than 80,000 clones; around 90% are singletons. The V gene lost 2 bases and the J gene lost 4 bases, with 17 bases spanning the gap. The CDR3 is made up of 16 amino acids. Germline CDR1 and CDR2: KGHSH and LQKENI. Concerning this clone: Its antigen is unidentified.

This chain links TRBV18 with TRBJ2-5, with D maybe TRBD1 (6 bases). This specimen consisted of unstimulated CD4+ T cells sorted from spleen or lymph node cells, obtained before transplant. The receptor comes from a human donor who was the organ donor for an intestinal transplant. As DNA, the CDR3 is TGTGCCAGCTCACCAGAGAACAGGGCTCATCGAGAGACCCAGTACTTC. Amino acid sequence: CASSPENRAHRETQYF.